This T cell receptor (beta chain) originates from a study of CD8+CD57+ T cells in acquired aplastic anemia (dated by TCRdb to the late 2010s). Context from the whole study: On average, sorted CD4+ and CD8+ cells yielded around 3.4 ug of extracted DNA, with a range of about 0.17 to 27.4 ug. CD8+CD57+ expansion was defined as a frequency above the mean frequency observed in healthy subjects. Results the study describes overall, beyond this receptor: No significant difference in CD8+ Simpson's diversity was found between patients and healthy controls (P=0.060). Some 30 CD8+ CDR3 sequences were found to be shared between patients and controls, but these sequences appeared to be highly expressed in patients and within the immunodominant clones of the patients.

Patients chosen for sequencing had shown expansion of CD8+CD57+ cells by flow cytometry. All patients had severe acquired aplastic anemia diagnosed by International Study of Aplastic Anemia and Agranulocytosis and Camitta criteria. At the time blood was sampled, none of the patients had received any therapy. TCR repertoires of sorted CD4+ and CD8+ blood T cells from severe aplastic anemia patients and healthy subjects were deep-sequenced in the study. Patients were enrolled under clinicaltrials.gov protocols 00001620, 01623167, 00001397, 00071045, 00081523 and 00961064 in the USA. Ficoll-Paque density gradient centrifugation was used to isolate peripheral blood mononuclear cells. CD4+ and CD8+ T cells were sorted by FACS or magnetic beads before DNA extraction. Comment on this clonotype: Its antigen has not been determined. No clone much larger than this one lies a single base away; base qualities are absent.

TCR beta VDJ combination and CDR3 sequence profiling used genomic DNA as the template. An Illumina HiSeq 2000 was used for TCR repertoire sequencing. The published analysis was carried out like this. TRBV/TRBJ rearrangement plots, CDR3 size and DJ length profiles, and Simpson's diversity index were used to assess repertoires. The immunodominant clone was defined as the most abundant DNA sequence in deep sequencing data. CDR3 amino acid sequences were screened for sharing across subjects and were compared with published repertoires and the VDJdb database. TCRdb reran the public reads through fastp at Q25 and MiXCR, keeping productive beta chains. Each CDR3 protein gets just one entry, which takes the most common genes and DNA from the rows behind it. The V and J calls here are based on TCRdb, not the publication. The sample contains around 200,000 distinct CDR3 sequences, nearly 50% of them found a single time. Over 10% of the sample is held by the ten biggest clonotypes.

V was cut back by 5 bases and J by 0 bases, leaving a gap of 11 bases between them. The germline V gene yields SNHLY for CDR1 and FYNNEI for CDR2. Measured from the cysteine to the phenylalanine, the CDR3 is 14 residues long. Of all the DNA, just the CDR3 is kept, 42 bases in frame from base 1. Material: sorted CD4+, CD8+, or CD8+CD57+ T cells (not recorded which) from PBMCs. The chain joins TRBV2 to TRBJ2-7, with no confidently assigned D gene. The receptor was isolated from a human donor with aplastic anemia. The sequence in DNA is TGTGCCAGCAGTTCCGACAAGCCCTCCTACGAGCAGTACTTC. Its protein is CASSSDKPSYEQYF.